Below, 30 T cell receptor beta chains from the same sample are listed, as sequenced in a study of spatial heterogeneity in lung cancer. TCRdb ran MiXCR on the 5' RACE reads and lists one entry per CDR3 protein. Of 20,000 to 30,000 distinct CDR3 sequences listed, 4% to 6% were seen once; the top ten hold under 6.5%. The sample's time point: sample taken at primary tumor resection. Whole RNA from tumor, nontumor lung or frozen PBMC was sequenced unsorted. Sequenced here: PBMCs, sampled at surgery. All receptors derive from a male donor with early-stage non-small cell lung cancer.

This clonotype has at least ten counts. The J gene is TRBJ2-7, the V gene TRBV27, with 7 bases lining up with TRBD2. The length of the CDR3 is 15 residues. The junction had 10 bases not matched to a gene; V was cut back by 6 bases and J by 2 bases. Germline loops: CDR1 MNHEY, CDR2 SMNVEV (reference sequence). CDR3 DNA sequence: TGTGCCAGCAGCTCAGCATCGGGGGGAACCTACGAGCAGTACTTC. Amino acids: CASSSASGGTYEQYF.

This clonotype was counted many times. V usage is TRBV7-2 and J usage is TRBJ1-1, with no clear D. CDR3 size: 14 residues. Trimming pared 0 bases from V and 4 bases from J, leaving 9 bases between. Germline lookup yields CDR1 SGHTA and CDR2 FQGNSA. The CDR3 is CASSLARAATEAFF. In DNA form, the CDR3 reads TGTGCCAGCAGCTTAGCGCGGGCCGCCACTGAAGCTTTCTTT. The entire variable domain, with the rest obtained from reference TRBV7-2 and TRBJ1-1, is as follows: GAGVSQSPSNKVTEKGKDVELRCDPISGHTALYWYRQSLGQGLEFLIYFQGNSAPDKSGLPSDRFSAERTGGSVSTLTIQRTQQEDSAVYLCASSLARAATEAFFGQGTRLTVV.

This clonotype has a count of ten or more. The CDR3 region has the DNA TGCAGCGTTGAATTACCTGTGCAGGGGGCGCAGTATTTT. It translates to CSVELPVQGAQYF. V usage is TRBV29-1 and J usage is TRBJ2-3, with 7 bases that match TRBD1. This CDR3 is built from 13 residues. Germline V gene sequence: CDR1 SQVTM, CDR2 ANQGSEA. With V trimmed by 2 bases and J by 10 bases, 9 bases remained unmatched.

This clonotype has more than one count but fewer than ten. The chain joins TRBV20-1 to TRBJ1-3; the D is unclear. V was pared by 3 bases and J by 0 bases, with 9 bases between. This CDR3 is 14 amino acids long. Germline CDR1 DFQATT, CDR2 SNEGSKA (reference sequence). This CDR3 reads CSASLPVSGNTIYF. As DNA, the CDR3 is TGCAGTGCTAGCCTCCCCGTCTCTGGAAACACCATATATTTT.

This clonotype was detected ten times or more. This chain joins TRBV7-6 and TRBJ2-6; D not certain. The CDR3 sequence is 16 residues long. With 0 bases removed from V and 0 bases from J, the gap between germline ends came to 6 bases. Germline V gene lookup returns CDR1 SGHVS and CDR2 FNYEAQ. CDR3 sequence (DNA): TGTGCCAGCAGCTTAGCGACTGTCTCTGGGGCCAACGTCCTGACTTTC. Translating gives CASSLATVSGANVLTF.

This clonotype occurred many times. This chain connects TRBV4-2 to TRBJ2-1; 7 bases are a match to TRBD2. This CDR3 contains 14 residues. J lost 3 bases, V lost 1 base, and 0 bases had no gene match. Germline V lookup: CDR1 LGHNA, CDR2 YNFKEQ. The CDR3 region has the DNA TGTGCCAGCAGCCAAGGGGGGGGCTACAATGAGCAGTTCTTC. Protein product: CASSQGGGYNEQFF.

This clonotype has a count of ten or more. The chain recombines TRBV6-1 with TRBJ1-5; TRBD1 aligns across 7 bases. Germline V gives CDR1 MNHNS, CDR2 SASEGT. There are 13 residues in the CDR3. J lost 8 bases, V lost 4 bases, and 5 bases had no gene match. For the CDR3, the DNA is TGTGCCAGCAGTGGACAGGGTTTTGAGCCCCAGCATTTT. Amino acid sequence: CASSGQGFEPQHF.

This clonotype was counted many times. The chain recombines TRBV6-5 with TRBJ2-5, with D perhaps matching TRBD1 (7 bases). CDR1 MNHEY and CDR2 SVGAGI come from the germline V gene. Trimming cost V 5 bases and J 3 bases, with 13 bases left between them. The CDR3 loop spans 14 amino acids. The CDR3, as DNA: TGTGCCAGCAGTCTCACAGGGGAGGAAGAGACCCAGTACTTC. This translates into CASSLTGEEETQYF.

This clonotype was recorded many times. The chain uses TRBV6-5 and TRBJ1-6, with 9 bases that match TRBD1. V shed 2 bases and J 10 bases; nucleotides not matched to a gene: 9. CDR1 and CDR2 from the germline V gene are MNHEY and SVGAGI. The CDR3 extends over 16 amino acids. This CDR3 is CASSYTGTGQGSPLHF. The CDR3 bases are TGTGCCAGCAGTTACACCGGGACAGGGCAGGGCTCACCCCTCCACTTT.

This clonotype occurred many times. The chain links TRBV18 to TRBJ2-3, with 8 bases identical to TRBD2. From germline, CDR1 is KGHSH and CDR2 LQKENI. Germline trimming cut 4 bases from V and 4 bases from J; bases unmatched to any gene: 7. This CDR3 spans 15 amino acids. The CDR3 sequence: CASSLDGGASDTQYF. In DNA, the CDR3 is TGTGCCAGCTCACTGGACGGGGGGGCCTCAGATACGCAGTATTTT.

Within the sample, this clonotype is medium-sized (0.01 to 0.1%). The chain has TRBV7-3 and TRBJ2-3, with no clear D. V lost 4 bases, J lost 3 bases, and 8 bases lay in between. Germline CDR1 and CDR2: SGHTA and FQGTGA. CDR3 length: 13 amino acids. The DNA for the CDR3 is TGTGCCAGCAGCTCCGAAGCGACAGATACGCAGTATTTT. Residues: CASSSEATDTQYF.

This clonotype was detected only a few times. The chain uses TRBV7-2 and TRBJ2-1, with no clear D. The germline CDR1 and CDR2 sequences are SGHTA and FQGNSA. Trimming removed 3 bases at V and 0 bases at J, with 9 bases between. This CDR3 is built from 15 residues. The CDR3 DNA is TGTGCCAGCAGCTTGTCCGAGAACTCCTACAATGAGCAGTTCTTC. The encoded protein is CASSLSENSYNEQFF.

This clonotype was observed at least ten times. The gene calls are TRBV11-2 and TRBJ2-1; TRBD2 aligns across 9 bases. Trimming cost V 3 bases and J 10 bases; bases outside gene matches: 7. The germline CDR1 and CDR2 sequences are SGHAT and FQNNGV. This CDR3 region has 14 residues. CDR3 coding DNA: TGTGCCAGCAGCTTTAGCGGGGGCCCCGGAGAGCAGTTCTTC. Protein: CASSFSGGPGEQFF. The complete variable domain, with remaining parts taken from reference TRBV11-2 and TRBJ2-1, reads EAGVAQSPRYKIIEKRQSVAFWCNPISGHATLYWYQQILGQGPKLLIQFQNNGVVDDSQLPKDRFSAERLKGVDSTLKIQPAKLEDSAVYLCASSFSGGPGEQFFGPGTRLTVL.

In this sample, this clonotype turned up a few times. This CDR3 is CASHRGTGTDTQYF. In DNA form, the CDR3 reads TGTGCCAGCCATCGAGGGACAGGGACAGATACGCAGTATTTT. The chain uses TRBV7-2 and TRBJ2-3, with 9 bases lining up with TRBD1. CDR3 length: 14 amino acids. The trim removed 8 bases at V and 3 bases at J, leaving 6 bases unmatched. Looked up from germline, CDR1 is SGHTA and CDR2 is FQGNSA.

The table lists this clonotype with many counts. This rearrangement joins TRBV21-1 to TRBJ2-3. TRBV21-1 is a pseudogene locus. This CDR3 comprises 14 residues. The CDR3 DNA is TGTGCCAGCAGCAAAGGGGGTAGCACAGATACGCAGTATTTT. Translated, it gives CASSKGGSTDTQYF.

This clonotype was found many times. The chain employs TRBV11-2 and TRBJ1-1, with 11 bases fitting TRBD1. The CDR3 contains 14 residues. The V segment lost 1 base and the J segment 10 bases; nucleotides outside the gene matches: 5. Per the germline V gene, CDR1 is SGHAT and CDR2 is FQNNGV. CDR3 protein: CASSLGAGTGGAFF. The CDR3 DNA follows: TGTGCCAGCAGCTTAGGGGCCGGGACAGGGGGAGCTTTCTTT.

This clonotype was picked up many times. This chain uses TRBV27 with TRBJ1-4; D is unclear. The CDR3 extends over 15 amino acids. Trimming took off 0 bases at V and 7 bases at J, with 12 bases between the two ends. Germline loops: CDR1 MNHEY, CDR2 SMNVEV (reference sequence). CDR3 protein: CASSLSFGFSEKLFF. The CDR3 DNA sequence: TGTGCCAGCAGTTTATCGTTTGGATTTAGTGAAAAACTGTTTTTT.

This clonotype came up many times. The chain links TRBV7-2 to TRBJ1-1; D ambiguous. The length of the CDR3 is 15 residues. Deletions cut 3 bases from V and 5 bases from J, with 16 bases between. CDR1 and CDR2 from the germline V gene are SGHTA and FQGNSA. The CDR3 region has the DNA TGTGCCAGCAGCTTGGCCACCACCTCGGGGACTGAAGCTTTCTTT. Translated, it gives CASSLATTSGTEAFF.

In its sample, this clonotype was seen many times. The DNA for the CDR3 is TGTGCCAGCAGTTTTCGCGACAGGGAACCCCTCCACTTT. It specifies CASSFRDREPLHF. The chain employs TRBV27 and TRBJ1-6; the match to TRBD1 covers 7 bases. V shed 3 bases, J shed 12 bases, and the junction held 5 bases outside the gene matches. The CDR3 totals 13 residues. Per the germline V gene, CDR1 is MNHEY and CDR2 is SMNVEV (reference sequence).

This clonotype occurred many times. This sequence joins TRBV5-6 and TRBJ2-3, with D perhaps matching TRBD1 or TRBD2 (6 bases each). Germline CDR1 and CDR2: SGHDT and YYEEEE. The CDR3 contains 16 residues. V was shortened by 4 bases and J by 4 bases, with 19 bases between the two germline ends. The CDR3 reads CASSLRGTRKADTQYF. The CDR3 nucleotides read TGTGCCAGCAGCCTCCGGGGGACAAGAAAAGCAGATACGCAGTATTTT.

This clonotype was detected ten times or more. The chain is built from TRBV6-1 and TRBJ2-7; D remains unclear. Germline loops: CDR1 MNHNS, CDR2 SASEGT. This CDR3 is built from 14 residues. V lost 10 bases and J lost 3, with 19 bases in between. The chain's CDR3 is CAKEGWGRNYEQYF. The CDR3 coding sequence is TGTGCCAAAGAAGGGTGGGGTCGGAACTACGAGCAGTACTTC.

This clonotype was recorded many times. The V gene is TRBV5-5, the J gene TRBJ1-1; D is unresolved. Germline lookup yields CDR1 SGHKS and CDR2 YYEKEE (reference sequence). This CDR3 has 15 amino acids. Trimming cost V 4 bases and J 0 bases, with 13 bases left between them. Here the CDR3 DNA reads TGTGCCAGCAGCCTGGAAGGTCAGATGAACACTGAAGCTTTCTTT. Translation gives CASSLEGQMNTEAFF.

At least ten counts were recorded for this clonotype. This chain connects TRBV14 to TRBJ2-5, with D unclear. The CDR3 sequence is 11 residues long. The germline gives CDR1 SGHDN, CDR2 FVKESK. The V gene lost 2 bases and the J gene lost 2 bases, with 0 bases spanning the gap. CDR3 amino acids: CASSQQETQYF. The CDR3 nucleotides are TGTGCCAGCAGCCAACAAGAGACCCAGTACTTC.

Ten or more counts support this clonotype. The chain has TRBV30 and TRBJ2-2, with D perhaps TRBD1 or TRBD2 (6 bases each). Trimming left V 0 bases short and J 0 bases short, with 17 bases between. In germline, CDR1 is GTSNPN, CDR2 SVGIG (reference sequence). The CDR3 has 18 residues. CDR3 DNA: TGTGCCTGGAGTGTACACCGAGGGGGAGGAGCGAACACCGGGGAGCTGTTTTTT. Translation: CAWSVHRGGGANTGELFF.

The chain combines TRBV7-9 with TRBJ1-5; weak D call: TRBD1 (5 bases). Germline V gives CDR1 SEHNR, CDR2 FQNEAQ (reference sequence). V gave up 5 bases and J gave up 7 bases, with 9 bases separating them. The CDR3 extends over 12 amino acids. This CDR3 reads CASSQGEQPQHF. The CDR3 nucleotides read TGTGCCAGCAGCCAGGGAGAGCAGCCCCAGCATTTT.

The chain couples TRBV27 to TRBJ1-1; unclear D gene. CDR1 and CDR2 from the germline V gene are MNHEY and SMNVEV (reference sequence). Trimming left V 7 bases short and J 2 bases short, with 11 bases between. The CDR3 is made up of 13 amino acids. CDR3 nucleotide sequence: TGTGCCAGCAATTCAATGGGTAACACTGAAGCTTTCTTT. It specifies CASNSMGNTEAFF.

This clonotype was picked up one time. A single base separates this from a much larger clone, so it may be a read error. V usage is TRBV20-1 and J usage is TRBJ1-5, with unresolved D. CDR3 size: 13 residues. Germline assignment: CDR1 DFQATT and CDR2 SNEGSKA (reference sequence). The CDR3 nucleotides read TGCAGTGCTAGAGGGTATAGCAATCAGCCCCAGCAATTT. Protein sequence: CSARGYSNQPQQF.

This clonotype was detected ten times or more. The V call is TRBV19, the J call TRBJ1-2; D is undetermined. The length of the CDR3 is 16 residues. Germline CDR1 is LNHDA and CDR2 is SQIVND (reference sequence). Trimming took 5 bases from V and 0 from J, leaving 16 bases between them. The CDR3 reads CASSSQTASSNYGYTF. CDR3 sequence (DNA): TGTGCCAGTAGTTCCCAAACAGCATCCTCTAACTATGGCTACACCTTC.

This clonotype was picked up many times. The gene calls are TRBV6-5 and TRBJ1-4; possibly TRBD1 for D (5 bases). The CDR3 is 17 amino acids. The V end lost 2 bases, the J end lost 8 bases, and 21 bases lay between the germline ends. Germline assignment: CDR1 MNHEY and CDR2 SVGAGI. The CDR3 nucleotides read TGTGCCAGCAGTTACAGTCGGGGGTTGGCAGTCTGGGAAAAACTGTTTTTT. Its translation: CASSYSRGLAVWEKLFF.

This clonotype has a count of ten or more. This chain links TRBV27 with TRBJ2-2; D might be TRBD1 (6 bases). The CDR3 is 14 amino acids. Germline V gives CDR1 MNHEY, CDR2 SMNVEV (reference sequence). The V end was cut by 9 bases, the J end by 5 bases, with 16 bases between. In DNA, the CDR3 is TGTGCCAGTTCACCGGGACAAGTAACCGGGGAGCTGTTTTTT. Amino acids: CASSPGQVTGELFF.